Each of the 6 T cell receptor beta chains below was sequenced from the same sample in a study of identical twins. TCRdb redid the calling of the 5' RACE reads with MiXCR, one entry per CDR3 protein. Of about 890,000 distinct CDR3 sequences in the sample, 9% to 15% were seen once. This sample was also put to use in a study of yellow fever vaccine responses in identical twins.

Material for sequencing was PBMCs. The source is a woman under 30 in good health.

The rearrangement links TRBV12-3 or TRBV12-4 to TRBJ2-1; unclear D gene. Trimming pared 5 bases from V and 3 bases from J, leaving 8 bases between. There are 13 residues in the CDR3. The CDR3 reads CASSRIYYNEQFF. The CDR3 DNA sequence: TGTGCCAGCAGTCGCATTTACTACAATGAGCAGTTCTTC.

This clonotype was found many times. This rearrangement joins TRBV5-6 to TRBJ1-5; 7 nucleotides line up with TRBD1. The germline CDR1 and CDR2 sequences are SGHDT and YYEEEE. The CDR3 runs to 15 residues. Unmatched junction bases numbered 5, after V lost 4 bases and J lost 1 base. The CDR3 nucleotides read TGTGCCAGCAGCAGGGGGACAGTCAGCAATCAGCCCCAGCATTTT. Translating gives CASSRGTVSNQPQHF.

The rearrangement uses TRBV7-2 and TRBJ1-4; 8 bases fit TRBD1. CDR1 and CDR2 (germline): SGHTA, FQGNSA. The V gene end was trimmed by 5 bases and the J gene end by 8 bases; junction bases not matched to a gene: 7. There are 14 residues in the CDR3. The CDR3 nucleotides are TGTGCCAGCAGCCTCAGGGGGCAGAGAGAAAAACTGTTTTTT. It specifies CASSLRGQREKLFF.

This chain connects TRBV6-2 or TRBV6-3 to TRBJ2-7; unclear D gene. The CDR3 has 14 amino acids. V lost 7 bases and J lost 3, with 16 bases in between. The germline V gene has CDR1 MNHEY and CDR2 SVGEGT. The CDR3 DNA follows: TGTGCCAGCACCAGAGGTGTGTTGGACTACGAGCAGTACTTC. Translating it yields CASTRGVLDYEQYF.

This clonotype has a handful of counts. The V and J genes are TRBV11-2 and TRBJ2-3, with D perhaps matching TRBD2 (5 bases). CDR1 is SGHAT and CDR2 is FQNNGV in the germline V gene. The CDR3 totals 15 residues. V was trimmed by 2 bases and J by 2 bases, leaving 11 bases between them. The CDR3 DNA is TGTGCCAGCAGCTTAAACACCGGGGACACAGATACGCAGTATTTT. As protein: CASSLNTGDTDTQYF.

The CDR3 loop reads CAVPHSQTTGELFF. The DNA of the CDR3 is TGTGCCGTCCCCCATAGTCAGACTACCGGGGAGCTGTTTTTT. This chain joins TRBV12-3 or TRBV12-4 and TRBJ2-2; the D is unclear. The CDR3 has 14 residues. The V and J ends lost 11 bases and 5 bases respectively, with 18 bases between them.